This T cell receptor (beta chain) was documented in a study of molecular identifiers for immune sequencing clone quantification. Of note for this clonotype: Just one base apart from a much larger clone, this may be a read error.

Source material for naive CD8 libraries was about 20,000 to 1,100,000 sorted cells, with 10%, 30% or 50% RNA. Looked up from germline, CDR1 is SGHAT and CDR2 is FQNNGV. There are 14 residues in the CDR3. Previously published methods and listed TCR primers were used for the bulk TCR libraries. One entry per CDR3 protein results from TCRdb running MiXCR on the PCR reads. The sample lists about 70,000 distinct CDR3 sequences, roughly 20% occurring once. This TCR came from a human donor in good health. Some libraries in this study had Jurkat cell RNA spiked in. The chain recombines TRBV11-2 with TRBJ2-7; D gene unclear. Sequencing input: naive CD8+ T cells from blood, with Jurkat cell RNA spiked in. The sample's subset: FACS-sorted CD8+CD4-CCR7+CD45RA+ naive T cells. DNA for the CDR3: TGTGCCAGCAGCTTCCCTCCGACCCCCTACGAGCGGTACTTC. Protein sequence: CASSFPPTPYERYF.